The rows below give T cell receptor beta chains drawn from one sample of a study. TCRdb redid the calling of the 5' RACE reads with MiXCR, one entry per CDR3 protein. The table includes roughly 64,000 distinct CDR3 sequences, less than 25% detected once. The sequencing sample was made of memory CD4+ T cells sorted from a lymph node. The receptors were sampled from a female donor with breast cancer. Both conserved end residues are part of each CDR3. Each record gives: D gene, J gene, V gene, clone size, CDR3 DNA, CDR3 protein. The D gene is left open where the match is weak. For some rows the clone size is stated as once, few or many, or as a class when expanded; others skip it.

>-|TRBJ1-5|TRBV19|few
TGTGCCAGTAGTATAGGGTCCTATAGCAATCAGCCCCAGCATTTT
CASSIGSYSNQPQHF
>-|TRBJ1-2|TRBV6-1|-
TGTGCCAGCAGTGAAAGGTCAGGGAATGGCTACACCTTC
CASSERSGNGYTF
>TRBD1|TRBJ1-5|TRBV20-1|many
TGCAGTGCTCATAAGGGACAGGGGAGTAATCAGCCCCAGCATTTT
CSAHKGQGSNQPQHF
>TRBD1|TRBJ2-7|TRBV5-1|few
TGCGCCAGCAGCTTGTCATTTACCGGGACAGGGGTGTCCTACGAGCAGTACTTC
CASSLSFTGTGVSYEQYF
>-|TRBJ2-3|TRBV5-1|-
TGCGCCAGCAGTAGGGGGAGCACAGATACGCAGTATTTT
CASSRGSTDTQYF
>-|TRBJ2-2|TRBV20-1|few
TGCAGTGCTAGGGCGACTCCCACCGGGGAGCTGTTTTTT
CSARATPTGELFF
>TRBD1|TRBJ1-4|TRBV5-7|-
TGTGCCAGCAGCTTTGTCGGGACAGGGGGCGAAAAACTGTTTTTT
CASSFVGTGGEKLFF
>-|TRBJ2-5|TRBV6-6|-
TGTGCCAGCAGTTCGCGGGTCCAAGAGACCCAGTACTTC
CASSSRVQETQYF
>TRBD1|TRBJ2-1|TRBV6-2/TRBV6-3|-
TGTGCCAGCAATCTTCAACAGGGGGCCATAAATGAGCAGTTCTTC
CASNLQQGAINEQFF
>TRBD2|TRBJ2-3|TRBV24-1|-
TGTGCCACCAGTGATAGACTAGCGGGGTTGGATACGCAGTATTTT
CATSDRLAGLDTQYF
>-|TRBJ1-4|TRBV11-2|few
TGTGCCAGCAGCTTAGCCCGACCGGGGCGGGGGAATGAAAAACTGTTTTTT
CASSLARPGRGNEKLFF
>TRBD1|TRBJ1-3|TRBV5-1|many
TGCGCCAGCAGCGTGGACAGGGGCTGGAACATATATTTT
CASSVDRGWNIYF
>-|TRBJ2-7|TRBV6-5|many
TGTGCCAGCAGTTACTCGGGTGTAGGAGGGAGTCGTTTGGAGCAGTACTTC
CASSYSGVGGSRLEQYF
>-|TRBJ1-1|TRBV12-3/TRBV12-4|-
TGTGCCAGCAGTTTCCGGGAGGACGGTGAAGCTTTCTTT
CASSFREDGEAFF
>-|TRBJ2-3|TRBV24-1|-
TGTGCCACCAGTGATAAAGTGGTTGGAGATACGCAGTATTTT
CATSDKVVGDTQYF
>-|TRBJ2-3|TRBV7-9|-
TGTGCCAGCAGCAGGAGGGGGCTGGGAGATACGCAGTATTTT
CASSRRGLGDTQYF
>-|TRBJ1-4|TRBV2|few
TGTGCCAGCAGGAGGACGGGGGTAGCAACTAATGAAAAACTGTTTTTT
CASRRTGVATNEKLFF
>-|TRBJ2-5|TRBV7-2|few
TGTGCCAGCAGCTTAGTAGGGGAGGACCTATGGACCCAGTACTTC
CASSLVGEDLWTQYF
>-|TRBJ1-1|TRBV9|few
TGTGCCAGCAGCGTAGGGACGGAAGGCACTGAAGCTTTCTTT
CASSVGTEGTEAFF
>-|TRBJ2-2|TRBV6-2/TRBV6-3|few
TGTGCCAGCAGTCGTACAGGGACCGGGGAGCTGTTTTTT
CASSRTGTGELFF
>-|TRBJ2-5|TRBV11-3|-
TGTGCCAACAGCTTAGGGGCAGGGGAGACCCAGTACTTC
CANSLGAGETQYF
>TRBD1|TRBJ2-5|TRBV24-1|-
TGTGCCACCGGAGGGACAGGGGATTTAGAGACCCAGTACTTC
CATGGTGDLETQYF
>-|TRBJ2-7|TRBV5-1|-
TGCGCCAGCAGCTTGTCTAACGGCGAGCAGTACTTC
CASSLSNGEQYF
>-|TRBJ2-7|TRBV6-6|-
TGTGCCACCGGGGGAAGCAGCTACGAGCAGTACTTC
CATGGSSYEQYF
>-|TRBJ2-3|TRBV5-3|-
TGTGCCAGAAGCTTGGCCTCTAGCGCAACAGATACGCAGTATTTT
CARSLASSATDTQYF